This TCR beta chain was identified in a study of glioma-infiltrating T cells. Study-wide points: Very few CDR3 sequences were shared between tissue and blood. Non-neoplastic patients had below-expected tissue-blood divergence, while all gliomas exceeded expectation.

TCR alpha and beta CDR3 regions were amplified from RNA using iRepertoire nested multiplex PCR. One-step reverse transcription and amplification started from approximately 100-400 ng of tissue mRNA or PBMC total RNA. TCRdb called the multiplex PCR reads again in MiXCR, with one record for every CDR3 protein. The sample includes fewer than 90,000 distinct CDR3 sequences, 23% seen only once; the top ten take roughly 6.7%. Germline V gives CDR1 SGHNT, CDR2 YYREEE (reference sequence). V was clipped by 0 bases and J by 4 bases; unmatched bases: 3. This CDR3 has 15 residues. In its sample, this clonotype was seen a few times. No antigen is known for it.

This receptor was obtained from a human donor with low-grade glioma or glioblastoma, undergoing nonglioma brain surgery, or in good health (not recorded which). The V gene is TRBV5-4, the J gene TRBJ2-1; TRBD1 matches at 8 bases. Sequencing used glioma tissue, nonneoplastic brain tissue, or PBMCs (not recorded which). Here the CDR3 DNA reads TGTGCCAGCAGCTTGGCGGGACAGGCGTACAATGAGCAGTTCTTC. Translation: CASSLAGQAYNEQFF.